This T cell receptor (beta chain) was sequenced during a study of control samples from healthy donors and cancer patients. Per the germline V gene, CDR1 is SGHTA and CDR2 is FQGNSA. Trimming took 4 bases from V and 2 from J, leaving 10 bases between them. The CDR3 has 14 amino acids. The data were produced by immunoSEQ multiplex PCR, yet TCRdb's version contains in-frame clones alone and is incomplete. The top ten hold under 7% of the sample, which has about 150,000 clones, 90% to 95% seen once. This clonotype originated in a man between 18 and 29 years old in good health. The material sequenced was blood. This rearrangement joins TRBV7-2 to TRBJ2-3, with D unresolved. Here the CDR3 DNA reads TGTGCCAGCAGCTCCCCGCTGACCACAGATACGCAGTATTTT. It encodes CASSSPLTTDTQYF.